The 19 T cell receptor beta chains below come from one sample, sequenced in a study of TIL therapy for anti-PD-1-resistant metastatic lung cancer. Time point specified: pre-treatment sample, taken before nivolumab and TIL therapy. The immunoSEQ assay was v3. Sequencing used immunoSEQ multiplex PCR; TCRdb keeps in-frame clones, though not all of them. The table lists 35,000 to 55,000 clones, less than 80% of them singletons. The input for sequencing was blood, taken at baseline. The origin of the receptors is a man aged 65 to 79 with non-small cell lung cancer.

The chain joins TRBV7-3 to TRBJ2-1, with a tentative D call TRBD2 (5 bases). The CDR3 runs to 12 residues. V shed 3 bases and J shed 8 bases, with 8 bases lying between them. Germline values: CDR1 SGHTA, CDR2 FQGTGA. The CDR3 protein is CASSFSGYEQFF. The CDR3 DNA is TGTGCCAGCAGCTTTTCGGGGTATGAGCAGTTCTTC.

The rearrangement joins TRBV19 to TRBJ2-5, with 11 bases lining up with TRBD2. The CDR3 runs to 15 residues. J was trimmed by 4 bases and V by 3 bases; bases with no gene match: 4. The germline gives CDR1 LNHDA, CDR2 SQIVND (reference sequence). CDR3 sequence (DNA): TGTGCCAGTAGTATCGTCCTAGCGGGAGGAGAGACCCAGTACTTC. As protein: CASSIVLAGGETQYF.

V usage is TRBV5-1 and J usage is TRBJ2-5; the match to TRBD1 covers 8 bases. The CDR3 length is 13 residues. From germline, CDR1 is SGHRS and CDR2 YFSETQ. The trim removed 4 bases at V and 5 bases at J, leaving 4 bases unmatched. The CDR3 nucleotides are TGCGCCAGCAGCCAGGGGGCGGGGGAGACCCAGTACTTC. Its protein is CASSQGAGETQYF. The full variable domain, with the rest looked up from reference TRBV5-1 and TRBJ2-5, is KAGVTQTPRYLIKTRGQQVTLSCSPISGHRSVSWYQQTPGQGLQFLFEYFSETQRNKGNFPGRFSGRQFSNSRSEMNVSTLELGDSALYLCASSQGAGETQYFGPGTRLLVL.

This chain joins TRBV7-3 and TRBJ2-1; 9 positions agree with TRBD1. V shed 2 bases and J 2 bases; nucleotides not matched to a gene: 1. From germline, CDR1 is SGHTA and CDR2 FQGTGA. The CDR3 runs 15 residues. The CDR3 nucleotides are TGTGCCAGCAGCTTACGACAGGGGGCCTACAATGAGCAGTTCTTC. Its protein product is CASSLRQGAYNEQFF.

The chain recombines TRBV27 with TRBJ2-1, with 8 nucleotides matching TRBD2. V dropped 5 bases and J dropped 3; count of bases not matched to a gene: 9. The CDR3 spans 16 residues. Germline CDR1 is MNHEY and CDR2 is SMNVEV (reference sequence). CDR3 sequence (DNA): TGTGCCAGCAGTCCCCGTTGGACTAGCAGCTACAATGAGCAGTTCTTC. Translated, it gives CASSPRWTSSYNEQFF.

The chain is built from TRBV6-4 and TRBJ2-1; 12 nucleotides match TRBD2. The germline gives CDR1 MRHNA, CDR2 SNTAGT. The CDR3 sequence is 15 residues long. V lost 6 bases and J lost 8; bases outside the gene matches: 8. The CDR3 loop is CASRPETSGSYEQFF. CDR3 coding DNA: TGTGCCAGCAGGCCAGAGACTAGCGGGAGCTATGAGCAGTTCTTC.

This rearrangement joins TRBV27 to TRBJ1-3; no firm D call. V lost 6 bases to trimming and J lost 0 bases, with 12 bases between them. The CDR3 has 15 amino acids. CDR1 is MNHEY and CDR2 is SMNVEV in the germline V gene (reference sequence). The CDR3, as DNA: TGTGCCAGCAGCCAAAAGCTCGACTCTGGAAACACCATATATTTT. Its protein product is CASSQKLDSGNTIYF.

CDR3 nucleotides: TGTGCCAGCAGCAGAGGGGGACAGGGGGCGCGGACCGGGGAGCTGTTTTTT. Encoded protein: CASSRGGQGARTGELFF. The V gene is TRBV5-4, the J gene TRBJ2-2; 12 nucleotides line up with TRBD1. The germline V gene has CDR1 SGHNT and CDR2 YYREEE (reference sequence). Trimming took 4 bases from V and 5 from J; bases not matched to a gene: 9. This CDR3 has 17 amino acids.

The chain uses TRBV2 and TRBJ2-5, with D tentatively TRBD1 (5 bases). The germline V gene encodes CDR1 SNHLY and CDR2 FYNNEI. The CDR3 has 13 amino acids. With 7 bases removed from V and 1 base from J, the gap between germline ends came to 10 bases. CDR3: CASTRAGQETQYF. For the CDR3, the DNA is TGTGCCAGCACCAGGGCAGGCCAAGAGACCCAGTACTTC.

CDR3 coding DNA: TGTGCCAGCAGCTTAGGACCGGGATCTGGGTACGAGCAGTACTTC. As protein: CASSLGPGSGYEQYF. The rearrangement links TRBV7-9 to TRBJ2-7, with D tentatively TRBD2 (5 bases). This CDR3 has 15 amino acids. Per the germline V gene, CDR1 is SEHNR and CDR2 is FQNEAQ (reference sequence). Trimming stripped 1 base from V and 4 bases from J, with 14 bases between.

The chain has TRBV18 and TRBJ1-3; maybe TRBD1 (6 bases). Per the germline V gene, CDR1 is KGHSH and CDR2 is LQKENI. The germline V and J ends were trimmed by 5 bases and 0 bases, with 11 bases remaining between them. This CDR3 region has 15 residues. The DNA for the CDR3 is TGTGCCAGCTCATCACAGGGAAGCTCTGGAAACACCATATATTTT. It codes for CASSSQGSSGNTIYF.

V is TRBV6-1 and J is TRBJ1-4, with TRBD1 as a possible D gene (5 bases). This CDR3 comprises 14 residues. Per germline, CDR1 MNHNS and CDR2 SASEGT. V lost 0 bases, J lost 8 bases, and 10 bases lay in between. The chain's CDR3 is CASSEARVGEKLFF. The CDR3 nucleotides read TGTGCCAGCAGTGAAGCCAGGGTCGGGGAAAAACTGTTTTTT.

J is TRBJ2-6 and V is TRBV7-9; D remains unclear. CDR3 size: 15 residues. Trimming removed 0 bases from V and 4 bases from J, with 7 bases in between. Germline values: CDR1 SEHNR, CDR2 FQNEAQ (reference sequence). DNA of the CDR3: TGTGCCAGCAGCTTAGCCGGGTCGGGGGCCAACGTCCTGACTTTC. Protein product: CASSLAGSGANVLTF.

The J gene is TRBJ2-2, the V gene TRBV7-8; 7 bases match TRBD1. The CDR3 runs to 16 residues. The trim removed 7 bases at V and 0 bases at J, leaving 8 bases unmatched. Germline assignment: CDR1 SGHVS and CDR2 FQNEAQ. The CDR3 region has the DNA TGTGCCAGCATAAGAGGGGGCGGTTCGAACACCGGGGAGCTGTTTTTT. Translation gives CASIRGGGSNTGELFF.

V gene TRBV28 combines with J gene TRBJ1-5; TRBD1 is a possible D gene (5 bases). The germline V and J ends were trimmed by 3 bases and 4 bases, with 13 bases remaining between them. This CDR3 has 15 residues. CDR1 is MDHEN and CDR2 is SYDVKM in the germline V gene. CDR3: CASSFRRGRNQPQHF. The CDR3 DNA follows: TGTGCCAGCAGTTTTCGGAGGGGTCGAAATCAGCCCCAGCATTTT.

A single count supports this clone. The genes are TRBV5-1 and TRBJ1-3; D remains ambiguous. In germline, CDR1 is SGHRS, CDR2 YFSETQ. V was clipped by 1 base and J by 4 bases, with 15 bases between them. The CDR3 sequence is 16 residues long. The CDR3 DNA reads TGCGCCAGCAGCTTGAGTACCTACGGGTCAGGAAACACCATATATTTT. Amino acid sequence: CASSLSTYGSGNTIYF.

The chain joins TRBV5-4 to TRBJ1-1; D is uncertain. Trimming shortened V by 2 bases and J by 11 bases, and 13 bases separated the two germline ends. Germline V gene data show CDR1 as SGHNT and CDR2 as YYREEE (reference sequence). This CDR3 contains 12 residues. This chain's CDR3 is CASSFGQTVAFF. CDR3 sequence (DNA): TGTGCCAGCAGCTTCGGTCAGACTGTGGCTTTCTTT.

The CDR3 nucleotides are TGTGCCAGCAGTTACTCTAGCCCCCCTTACAATGAGCAGTTCTTC. Its translation is CASSYSSPPYNEQFF. The chain carries TRBV6-5 and TRBJ2-1; no definite D call. The V gene lost 0 bases and the J gene lost 4 bases, with 10 bases spanning the gap. Looked up from germline, CDR1 is MNHEY and CDR2 is SVGAGI. This CDR3 has 15 residues.

V usage is TRBV23-1 and J usage is TRBJ1-5; no definite D call. TRBV23-1 is an open reading frame, and its role is uncertain. Trimming took 4 bases from V and 8 from J, leaving 15 bases between them. This CDR3 comprises 14 residues. DNA for the CDR3: TGCGCCAGCAGTCCTTTTGGCCGCGGAGAGCCCCAGCATTTT. This encodes CASSPFGRGEPQHF.